This T cell receptor beta chain was sequenced during a study of memory CD4+ T cells and cytomegalovirus serostatus. Here immunoSEQ multiplex PCR was the method, and the copy in TCRdb shows in-frame clones only, minus some. The sample holds approximately 52,000 clones, around 78% seen once. Germline CDR1 MNHNS, CDR2 SASEGT. V lost 6 bases to trimming and J lost 0 bases, with 9 bases between them. CDR3 length: 15 amino acids. A remark on this clone: The antigen remains undetermined.

General observations from the study: Repertoires predicted CMV serostatus with median bootstrapped AUC of about 0.94. Suggested: most of the CMV-linked TCR signature lies in CD4+ memory cells.

Single viable CD3+CD4+CD8-CD45RO+ cells were sorted as the memory CD4+ T cells. This receptor was taken from an adult in good health and CMV-seronegative. The chain recombines TRBV6-1 with TRBJ1-6, with D unresolved. Material for sequencing was memory CD4+ T cells from blood. CDR3: CASSVQSSYNSPLHF. As DNA, the CDR3 is TGTGCCAGCAGCGTACAGAGCTCCTATAATTCACCCCTCCACTTT.